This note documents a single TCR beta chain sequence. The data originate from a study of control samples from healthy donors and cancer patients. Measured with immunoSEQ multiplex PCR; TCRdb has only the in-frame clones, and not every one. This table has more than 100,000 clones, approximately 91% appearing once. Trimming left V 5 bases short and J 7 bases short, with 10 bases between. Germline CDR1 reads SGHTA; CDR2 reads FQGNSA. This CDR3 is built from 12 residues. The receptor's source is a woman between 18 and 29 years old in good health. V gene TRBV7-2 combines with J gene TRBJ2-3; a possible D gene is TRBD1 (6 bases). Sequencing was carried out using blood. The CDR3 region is CASSPQGYTQYF. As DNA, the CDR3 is TGTGCCAGCAGCCCCCAGGGGTATACGCAGTATTTT.